One sample yielded the 2 T cell receptor beta chains listed below, sequenced in a study of CD8 T cells in Susac syndrome. An amount of RNA that ranged from about 0.45 to 1 ug was reverse transcribed with random hexamers. TCRdb reanalysed the immunoSEQ multiplex PCR reads using MiXCR and keeps one entry per CDR3 protein. The table shows under 250,000 distinct CDR3 sequences, with less than 95% occurring only once. Material for sequencing was CD4+ T cells from PBMCs. Receptors were obtained from a human donor with Susac syndrome.

This rearrangement joins TRBV6-6 to TRBJ2-5; 10 bases align to TRBD1. CDR3 length equals 15 residues. The J segment lost 4 bases and the V segment lost 6 bases, leaving 8 bases of the junction unmatched. Per the germline V gene, CDR1 is MNHNY and CDR2 is SVGAGI (reference sequence). Written as DNA, the CDR3 is TGTGCCAGCAGGTCCCGACAGGGGGCGGCAGAGACCCAGTACTTC. Translated, it gives CASRSRQGAAETQYF.

This chain uses TRBV20-1 with TRBJ2-7, with D tentatively TRBD1 or TRBD2 (5 bases each). Germline lookup yields CDR1 DFQATT and CDR2 SNEGSKA (reference sequence). The CDR3 totals 13 residues. Trimming pared 5 bases from V and 2 bases from J, leaving 13 bases between. The CDR3 is CSAYGAGTYEQYF. The CDR3 nucleotides read TGCAGTGCTTACGGGGCAGGGACCTACGAGCAGTACTTC.